These T cell receptor beta chains were read from a single sample in a study of shared clonotypes between healthy human individuals. Assay used: immunoSEQ multiplex PCR; TCRdb lists only in-frame clones, some missing. The sample lists some 2,000,000 clones; roughly 94% were seen once. Sequencing was carried out using naive CD8+ T cells sorted from blood. The receptors stem from a man aged 18-30 years in good health. The CDR3 runs from the conserved cysteine through the conserved F or W. Fields, in order: V gene, D gene, J gene, clone size, CDR3 length, CDR3 DNA, CDR3 protein. D genes are given only for firm matches. Not all rows give a size; the values are once, few, many and, for expanded clones, a class.

v_gene: TRBV25-1; d_gene: NA; j_gene: TRBJ2-3; abundance: NA; len: 18; CDR3nt: TGTGCCAGCAGTGTACGCAAGGGGACCTCCCCTCATCTGGATACGCAGTATTTT; CDR3aa: CASSVRKGTSPHLDTQYF
v_gene: TRBV27; d_gene: NA; j_gene: TRBJ2-2; abundance: NA; len: 15; CDR3nt: TGTGCCAGCATTTCCGGGGCGTTGGGAGCCGGGGAGCTGTTTTTT; CDR3aa: CASISGALGAGELFF
v_gene: TRBV19; d_gene: TRBD1; j_gene: TRBJ1-5; abundance: NA; len: 15; CDR3nt: TGTGCCAGTGGGTCCGGGACAGGGTTAAATCAGCCCCAGCATTTT; CDR3aa: CASGSGTGLNQPQHF
v_gene: TRBV28; d_gene: NA; j_gene: TRBJ1-1; abundance: NA; len: 13; CDR3nt: TGTGCCAGCACCCTAGAGGGGGGCACTGAAGCTTTCTTT; CDR3aa: CASTLEGGTEAFF
v_gene: TRBV5-4; d_gene: TRBD1; j_gene: TRBJ1-1; abundance: NA; len: 16; CDR3nt: TGTGCCAGCAGCTCCCTGACAGGGGACAGTGACACTGAAGCTTTCTTT; CDR3aa: CASSSLTGDSDTEAFF
v_gene: TRBV11-2; d_gene: NA; j_gene: TRBJ1-2; abundance: NA; len: 15; CDR3nt: TGTGCCAGCAGCTTAGAGGGAGACGGGGTCTATGGCTACACCTTC; CDR3aa: CASSLEGDGVYGYTF
v_gene: TRBV2; d_gene: NA; j_gene: TRBJ2-7; abundance: NA; len: 14; CDR3nt: TGTGCCAGCAGTGAACAGGGGTCTAGCAGAGAGCAGTACTTC; CDR3aa: CASSEQGSSREQYF
v_gene: TRBV30; d_gene: NA; j_gene: TRBJ2-7; abundance: NA; len: 13; CDR3nt: TGTGCCTGGAGTGTAGTGGCAGGGAGCGAGCAGTACTTC; CDR3aa: CAWSVVAGSEQYF
v_gene: TRBV7-2; d_gene: TRBD2; j_gene: TRBJ2-3; abundance: NA; len: 15; CDR3nt: TGTGCCAGCAGTTCAAGCGGGGGGGCCGGAGATACGCAGTATTTT; CDR3aa: CASSSSGGAGDTQYF
v_gene: TRBV7-9; d_gene: NA; j_gene: TRBJ1-1; abundance: NA; len: 14; CDR3nt: TGTGCCAGCAGCTTAGAAGCAGGGCTCACTGAAGCTTTCTTT; CDR3aa: CASSLEAGLTEAFF
v_gene: TRBV13; d_gene: TRBD1; j_gene: TRBJ2-7; abundance: NA; len: 15; CDR3nt: TGTGCCAGCAGCTCGGCTGGGACAGGGGACTACGAGCAGTACTTC; CDR3aa: CASSSAGTGDYEQYF
v_gene: TRBV20-1; d_gene: NA; j_gene: TRBJ2-7; abundance: NA; len: 10; CDR3nt: TGCAGTGCTCAGCGAAACGAGCAGTACTTC; CDR3aa: CSAQRNEQYF
v_gene: TRBV25-1; d_gene: NA; j_gene: TRBJ1-1; abundance: NA; len: 15; CDR3nt: TGTGCCAGCAGTGGGACAGAGGTCATGAACACTGAAGCTTTCTTT; CDR3aa: CASSGTEVMNTEAFF
v_gene: TRBV6-5; d_gene: NA; j_gene: TRBJ1-2; abundance: NA; len: 11; CDR3nt: TGTGCCAGCAGTTCCGATCTACTCTACACCTTC; CDR3aa: CASSSDLLYTF
v_gene: TRBV6-5; d_gene: TRBD2; j_gene: TRBJ2-3; abundance: NA; len: 15; CDR3nt: TGTGCCAGCAGTTCGGGAGCGGGGGGCACAGATACGCAGTATTTT; CDR3aa: CASSSGAGGTDTQYF
v_gene: TRBV27; d_gene: TRBD1; j_gene: TRBJ1-2; abundance: NA; len: 15; CDR3nt: TGTGCCAGCAGTTTATCCGACAGGGGAGACTATGGCTACACCTTC; CDR3aa: CASSLSDRGDYGYTF
v_gene: TRBV15; d_gene: NA; j_gene: TRBJ1-1; abundance: NA; len: 16; CDR3nt: TGTGCCACCAGCAGAGATGAGGGGGGGCTGAACACTGAAGCTTTCTTT; CDR3aa: CATSRDEGGLNTEAFF
v_gene: TRBV9; d_gene: NA; j_gene: TRBJ2-5; abundance: NA; len: 16; CDR3nt: TGTGCCAGCAGCGGGGGCTGGGAAACGTTATCTGAGACCCAGTACTTC; CDR3aa: CASSGGWETLSETQYF
v_gene: TRBV9; d_gene: NA; j_gene: TRBJ2-1; abundance: NA; len: 14; CDR3nt: TGTGCCAGCAGCTCCACAGGGTACAGCAATGAGCAGTTCTTC; CDR3aa: CASSSTGYSNEQFF
v_gene: TRBV30; d_gene: TRBD2; j_gene: TRBJ2-1; abundance: NA; len: 11; CDR3nt: TGTGCCTGGGGACTAGAAAATGAGCAGTTCTTC; CDR3aa: CAWGLENEQFF
v_gene: TRBV30; d_gene: TRBD1; j_gene: TRBJ2-7; abundance: NA; len: 15; CDR3nt: TGTGCCTGGAGTGTTGGGACAGGGGGCTCGGGGGAGCAGTACTTC; CDR3aa: CAWSVGTGGSGEQYF
v_gene: TRBV6-5; d_gene: NA; j_gene: TRBJ1-3; abundance: NA; len: 15; CDR3nt: TGTGCCAGCAGTTACCTCTCGGGGACTGGAAACACCATATATTTT; CDR3aa: CASSYLSGTGNTIYF
v_gene: TRBV6-6; d_gene: NA; j_gene: TRBJ1-2; abundance: NA; len: 12; CDR3nt: TGTGCCAGCAGTTACGATAACTATGGCTACACCTTC; CDR3aa: CASSYDNYGYTF
v_gene: TRBV2; d_gene: NA; j_gene: TRBJ2-7; abundance: NA; len: 12; CDR3nt: TGTGCCAGCAGAGGAGGAACCTACGAGCAGTACTTC; CDR3aa: CASRGGTYEQYF
v_gene: TRBV2; d_gene: TRBD2; j_gene: TRBJ2-3; abundance: NA; len: 14; CDR3nt: TGTGCCAGAGGGACTAGCGATAGCACAGATACGCAGTATTTT; CDR3aa: CARGTSDSTDTQYF
v_gene: TRBV4-3; d_gene: NA; j_gene: TRBJ1-2; abundance: NA; len: 13; CDR3nt: TGCGCCAGCAGCCCGCAGCCAGACTATGGCTACACCTTC; CDR3aa: CASSPQPDYGYTF
v_gene: TRBV5-6; d_gene: TRBD1; j_gene: TRBJ2-2; abundance: NA; len: 18; CDR3nt: TGTGCCAGCAGCTTCGGGACAGGGGGAGGAGGAGACACCGGGGAGCTGTTTTTT; CDR3aa: CASSFGTGGGGDTGELFF
v_gene: TRBV29-1; d_gene: NA; j_gene: TRBJ2-7; abundance: NA; len: 14; CDR3nt: TGCAGCGTTGAAGGTGGGGCAGGGAGCTACGAGCAGTACTTC; CDR3aa: CSVEGGAGSYEQYF
v_gene: TRBV28; d_gene: TRBD1; j_gene: TRBJ1-3; abundance: NA; len: 16; CDR3nt: TGTGCCAGCAGTCTAACCTTGGACAGGGAGGAGAACACCATATATTTT; CDR3aa: CASSLTLDREENTIYF
v_gene: TRBV7-3; d_gene: TRBD2; j_gene: TRBJ2-3; abundance: NA; len: 15; CDR3nt: TGTGCCAGCAGCCTTAGCGGGGGGGCCGGAGATACGCAGTATTTT; CDR3aa: CASSLSGGAGDTQYF
v_gene: TRBV5-1; d_gene: TRBD2; j_gene: TRBJ2-3; abundance: NA; len: 21; CDR3nt: TGCGCCAGCAGCTTGGAGGGCATGGTCCTAGCGGGAGAATCGGAAACAGATACGCAGTATTTT; CDR3aa: CASSLEGMVLAGESETDTQYF
v_gene: TRBV28; d_gene: NA; j_gene: TRBJ1-5; abundance: NA; len: 14; CDR3nt: TGTGCCAGCAGTTTACTGGGTCTCGATCAGCCCCAGCATTTT; CDR3aa: CASSLLGLDQPQHF
v_gene: TRBV4-1; d_gene: TRBD1; j_gene: TRBJ2-7; abundance: NA; len: 14; CDR3nt: TGCGCCAGCAGCCAGAGGGACAGAACCTACGAGCAGTACTTC; CDR3aa: CASSQRDRTYEQYF
v_gene: TRBV7-8; d_gene: NA; j_gene: TRBJ2-7; abundance: NA; len: 12; CDR3nt: TGTGCCAGCTCGGATGGGAGCTACGAGCAGTACTTC; CDR3aa: CASSDGSYEQYF
v_gene: TRBV6-5; d_gene: TRBD2; j_gene: TRBJ2-7; abundance: NA; len: 15; CDR3nt: TGTGCCAGCAGACCCTCCGGGACTAGTCTCCTCGAGCAGTACTTC; CDR3aa: CASRPSGTSLLEQYF
v_gene: TRBV5-1; d_gene: TRBD2; j_gene: TRBJ2-2; abundance: NA; len: 16; CDR3nt: TGCGCCAGCAGCTTGCTGTGGGAGGGCTTTACCGGGGAGCTGTTTTTT; CDR3aa: CASSLLWEGFTGELFF
v_gene: TRBV27; d_gene: TRBD1; j_gene: TRBJ2-3; abundance: NA; len: 14; CDR3nt: TGTGCCAGTTCGGACAGGGGAGGCACAGATACGCAGTATTTT; CDR3aa: CASSDRGGTDTQYF
v_gene: TRBV9; d_gene: NA; j_gene: TRBJ2-3; abundance: NA; len: 15; CDR3nt: TGTGCCAGCAGCCAATCTGGGAGCGACCCAGATACGCAGTATTTT; CDR3aa: CASSQSGSDPDTQYF
v_gene: TRBV7-8; d_gene: NA; j_gene: TRBJ2-3; abundance: once; len: 12; CDR3nt: TGTGCCAGCAGCTTAAGTACGGATACGCAGTATTTT; CDR3aa: CASSLSTDTQYF
v_gene: TRBV6-5; d_gene: NA; j_gene: TRBJ1-5; abundance: NA; len: 15; CDR3nt: TGTGCCAGCAGTTACACTGGGAGCTCGGGGCAGCCCCAGCATTTT; CDR3aa: CASSYTGSSGQPQHF
v_gene: TRBV7-9; d_gene: NA; j_gene: TRBJ2-7; abundance: NA; len: 13; CDR3nt: TGTGCCAGCAGCTTAGCGGGTACGCGCGAGCAGTACTTC; CDR3aa: CASSLAGTREQYF
v_gene: TRBV5-4; d_gene: NA; j_gene: TRBJ1-2; abundance: NA; len: 12; CDR3nt: TGTGCCAGCAGCTTGGCTGCGGGCGGCTACACCTTC; CDR3aa: CASSLAAGGYTF
v_gene: TRBV4-1; d_gene: TRBD1; j_gene: TRBJ1-3; abundance: NA; len: 17; CDR3nt: TGCGCCAGCAGCCAGGTGACAGGGCCGCTCTCTGGAAACACCATATATTTT; CDR3aa: CASSQVTGPLSGNTIYF
v_gene: TRBV7-8; d_gene: TRBD2; j_gene: TRBJ2-1; abundance: NA; len: 19; CDR3nt: TGTGCCAGCAGCTCGGGACTAGCGGGAGCCGAGAGCTCCTACAATGAGCAGTTCTTC; CDR3aa: CASSSGLAGAESSYNEQFF
v_gene: TRBV5-4; d_gene: TRBD1; j_gene: TRBJ2-7; abundance: once; len: 14; CDR3nt: TGTGCCAGCAGCTCCGGGGACAGGCGTCACGAGCAGTACTTC; CDR3aa: CASSSGDRRHEQYF
v_gene: TRBV18; d_gene: TRBD1; j_gene: TRBJ2-7; abundance: NA; len: 14; CDR3nt: TGTGCCAGCTCGTCAACGGGACAGGGTTACGAGCAGTACTTC; CDR3aa: CASSSTGQGYEQYF
v_gene: TRBV19; d_gene: NA; j_gene: TRBJ1-5; abundance: NA; len: 13; CDR3nt: TGTGCCAGTAGTATAGATTCGGGCCAGCCCCAGCATTTT; CDR3aa: CASSIDSGQPQHF
v_gene: TRBV28; d_gene: NA; j_gene: TRBJ2-3; abundance: few; len: 14; CDR3nt: TGTGCCAGCAGTTTGAGGGGGGGCACAGATACGCAGTATTTT; CDR3aa: CASSLRGGTDTQYF
v_gene: TRBV10-1; d_gene: NA; j_gene: TRBJ2-7; abundance: NA; len: 17; CDR3nt: TGCGCCAGCAGCACCCTCGGGGTTTTCGAAGTCGCCTACGAGCAGTACTTC; CDR3aa: CASSTLGVFEVAYEQYF